The rows below give T cell receptor beta chains drawn from one sample of a study of blood T cell repertoires in COVID-19. Some clones are missing from TCRdb's copy, which holds only in-frame ones; the method was immunoSEQ multiplex PCR. The sample lists almost 70,000 clones, roughly 80% occurring once. The sample was peripheral blood. The receptor source for this set is a man aged 60-69 years with acute or convalescent COVID-19. The CDR3 runs from the conserved cysteine through the conserved F or W. Each record gives: CDR3 DNA, CDR3 protein, V gene, J gene, clone size, D gene. D genes are given only for firm matches. Not all rows give a size; the values are once, few, many and, for expanded clones, a class.

TGTGCCAGCAGCTTATTGGTCCAGGCAGGTCAGAACACTGAAGCTTTCTTT	CASSLLVQAGQNTEAFF	TRBV5-8	TRBJ1-1	.	.
TGTGCCAGCAGCGGAAACAGGGGGCTTTTAGGCTACACCTTC	CASSGNRGLLGYTF	TRBV11-2	TRBJ1-2	.	TRBD1
TGCGCCAGCAGCCAACTCCTAGGGGGAACCAAAAACATTCAGTACTTC	CASSQLLGGTKNIQYF	TRBV4-1	TRBJ2-4	.	.
TGCGCCAGCAGCTTGTACGGGGACTCTGGGGCCAACGTCCTGACTTTC	CASSLYGDSGANVLTF	TRBV5-1	TRBJ2-6	.	.
TGTGCCACGGGGACAGGGAACACCGGGGAGCTGTTTTTT	CATGTGNTGELFF	TRBV19	TRBJ2-2	.	TRBD1
TGCGCCAGCAGCTTGGAAACAGGGCTAAATCAGCCCCAGCATTTT	CASSLETGLNQPQHF	TRBV5-1	TRBJ1-5	once	.
TGCGCCAGCAGCCAAGCAGGTGGGGCCAACGTCCTGACTTTC	CASSQAGGANVLTF	TRBV4-3	TRBJ2-6	.	.
TGTGCCAGCAGTTCCCGGTCTTTGATGGACACCGGGGAGCTGTTTTTT	CASSSRSLMDTGELFF	TRBV27	TRBJ2-2	.	.
TGCGCCAGCAGCGCAGCAGGGGGCGGAGGCACTGAAGCTTTCTTT	CASSAAGGGGTEAFF	TRBV5-1	TRBJ1-1	.	TRBD1
TGTGCCAGCAGCCCAACACAGGGGGCGGGGGCCAACGTCCTGACTTTC	CASSPTQGAGANVLTF	TRBV5-4	TRBJ2-6	.	TRBD1
TGTGCCAGCAAAGGACAGGGCCTCATGAACACTGAAGCTTTCTTT	CASKGQGLMNTEAFF	TRBV6-5	TRBJ1-1	once	TRBD1
TGTGCCAGCAGCGCCCGGGGTCGCGGCTACACCTTC	CASSARGRGYTF	TRBV2	TRBJ1-2	.	.
TGTGCCAGAGAGCAAGGACTAGCGGGGGGCCTTCCCTACAATGAGCAGTTCTTC	CAREQGLAGGLPYNEQFF	TRBV10-3	TRBJ2-1	once	TRBD2
TGTGCCACCAGTGAAGGGATAGCGGGGGGCCAAGAGACCCAGTACTTC	CATSEGIAGGQETQYF	TRBV24-1	TRBJ2-5	once	TRBD2
TGCAGTGCCATTCGGGGACCCCTCCACTTT	CSAIRGPLHF	TRBV20-1	TRBJ1-6	.	.
TGTGCCAGCAGTTGGGAGATGGACACTGAAGCTTTCTTT	CASSWEMDTEAFF	TRBV27	TRBJ1-1	once	.
TGTGCCAGCAGCTTAGTTGGGACAGTTTCCTACTCCTATAATTCACCCCTCCACTTT	CASSLVGTVSYSYNSPLHF	TRBV7-9	TRBJ1-6	.	TRBD1
TGTGCCAGCAGCTTAGGGGACAGGGGCCGGAATGAAAAACTGTTTTTT	CASSLGDRGRNEKLFF	TRBV5-5	TRBJ1-4	.	TRBD1
TGTGCCAGCAGCTTGGTTCCCATTAATTCACCCCTCCACTTT	CASSLVPINSPLHF	TRBV5-4	TRBJ1-6	.	.
TGTGCCTGGAGTGGGTTGCCGGACAGGGGGGGTCAGCCCCAGCATTTT	CAWSGLPDRGGQPQHF	TRBV30	TRBJ1-5	.	TRBD1
TGTGCTAGTGGTTTGGAGGGACAGTCACGGACCCTCCACTTT	CASGLEGQSRTLHF	TRBV12-5	TRBJ1-6	.	TRBD1
TGTGCCAGCAGCAAAACTAGCCCCCATGAGCAGTTCTTC	CASSKTSPHEQFF	TRBV21-1	TRBJ2-1	.	.
TGCGCCAGCAGCTTGGGTTGGACAGGCACCGGGGAGCTGTTTTTT	CASSLGWTGTGELFF	TRBV5-1	TRBJ2-2	.	TRBD1
TGTGCCAGCAGCGTAGCCCGATTCAGCTCTGGAAACACCATATATTTT	CASSVARFSSGNTIYF	TRBV9	TRBJ1-3	.	.
TGTGCCAGTAGTACGGAGGTGAACTCCTACGAGCAGTACTTC	CASSTEVNSYEQYF	TRBV19	TRBJ2-7	.	.
TGCAGTGCTAGTTCGGTCTTAGCGTCGGCTTTCTTT	CSASSVLASAFF	TRBV20-1	TRBJ1-1	.	.
TGTGCCAGCAGACGACAGGATTTATTATACGAGCAGTACTTC	CASRRQDLLYEQYF	TRBV2	TRBJ2-7	few	.
TGTGCCAGCTCACCGACGGTCGGGGTGCAGACCAACACCGGGGAGCTGTTTTTT	CASSPTVGVQTNTGELFF	TRBV18	TRBJ2-2	.	.
TGTGCCAGCAGCCCCCTGTCTGGGGCTGATAGTGAAAAACTGTTTTTT	CASSPLSGADSEKLFF	TRBV7-2	TRBJ1-4	.	.
TGTGCCAGCAGTGACACTACAGATACGCAGTATTTT	CASSDTTDTQYF	TRBV6-4	TRBJ2-3	.	.
TGCAGTGCCCTCTATGGCTACACCTTC	CSALYGYTF	TRBV20-1	TRBJ1-2	.	.
TGTGCCAGCAGTTACTCTGGACAGGGGGTTAACTACGAGCAGTACTTC	CASSYSGQGVNYEQYF	TRBV6-5	TRBJ2-7	many	TRBD1
TGTGCCAGCAGCCTCAGTTTAGCCTTGGGCAATGAGCAGTTCTTC	CASSLSLALGNEQFF	TRBV7-2	TRBJ2-1	few	.
TGTGCCAGCAGTTACAATCCAGGGGAGCAGCCCCAGCATTTT	CASSYNPGEQPQHF	TRBV6-5	TRBJ1-5	.	.
TGTGCCTGGTCGGGACAGCCTAACTATGGCTACACCTTC	CAWSGQPNYGYTF	TRBV30	TRBJ1-2	few	TRBD1
TGTGCCAGCAGCTTGACAGGGTGGAACTATGGCTACACCTTC	CASSLTGWNYGYTF	TRBV11-2	TRBJ1-2	.	TRBD1
TGTGCCAGCAGTGGAGTCGGTTTAAATGCTTTCTTT	CASSGVGLNAFF	TRBV2	TRBJ1-1	once	.
TGTGCCAGCAGCTTAGCAGGACAGTACGGGGAAAAACTGTTTTTT	CASSLAGQYGEKLFF	TRBV7-8	TRBJ1-4	.	.
TGCAGTGCTAGTGAGACTAGCGGGGGGCGGTGGGAGCAGTACTTC	CSASETSGGRWEQYF	TRBV20-1	TRBJ2-7	.	TRBD2
TGCAGCGTTGAATACGGCAGGGGGAACACTGAAGCTTTCTTT	CSVEYGRGNTEAFF	TRBV29-1	TRBJ1-1	.	.
TGTGCCAGCAGCGTGGGGGCGACTAATGAAAAACTGTTTTTT	CASSVGATNEKLFF	TRBV5-4	TRBJ1-4	once	.
TGCGCCAGCAGCCAAGAGTGGCGGGGAGAGACCCAGTACTTC	CASSQEWRGETQYF	TRBV4-3	TRBJ2-5	.	.
TGTGCCAGCAGTTCACTACAGGGGGCGAACACTGAAGCTTTCTTT	CASSSLQGANTEAFF	TRBV6-5	TRBJ1-1	.	TRBD1